The 26 T cell receptor beta chains in this list originate from one sample, sequenced in a study of blood T cell repertoires in COVID-19. The method was immunoSEQ multiplex PCR; TCRdb's version includes in-frame clones alone and lacks a portion of them. The sample lists 170,000 or so clones; 90% to 95% were seen once. Sequencing was done on a sample of peripheral blood. These receptors were obtained from a man in his forties or fifties with acute or convalescent COVID-19.

In its sample, this clone was seen a few times. CDR3: CASSQIAGGPNEQFF. The CDR3 DNA follows: TGTGCCAGCAGCCAAATAGCGGGAGGGCCTAATGAGCAGTTCTTC. The chain employs TRBV4-2 and TRBJ2-1; 11 nucleotides align to TRBD2. V dropped 2 bases and J dropped 7; count of bases not matched to a gene: 4. Looked up from germline, CDR1 is LGHNA and CDR2 is YNFKEQ. The CDR3 is 15 residues long.

This sequence joins TRBV2 and TRBJ1-6; 7 nucleotides agree with TRBD1. The V and J ends lost 11 bases and 7 bases, in that order; junction bases with no gene match: 20. Germline CDR1 and CDR2: SNHLY and FYNNEI. The length of the CDR3 is 17 residues. The CDR3 protein is CASLRGQELRPNSPLHF. In DNA form, the CDR3 reads TGTGCCTCCTTGCGCGGACAGGAACTCCGGCCGAATTCACCCCTCCACTTT.

The V gene is TRBV10-2, the J gene TRBJ1-4; the D gene is possibly TRBD1 (6 bases). There are 15 residues in the CDR3. V was trimmed by 0 bases and J by 7 bases, leaving 12 bases between them. The germline V gene has CDR1 WSHSY and CDR2 SAAADI. The CDR3 reads CASSESSRGAEKLFF. In nucleotides, the CDR3 is TGCGCCAGCAGTGAGTCGAGCAGGGGAGCTGAAAAACTGTTTTTT.

The genes are TRBV10-3 and TRBJ1-6, with 8 nucleotides matching TRBD1. With V trimmed by 6 bases and J by 8 bases, 3 bases remained unmatched. The CDR3 extends over 13 amino acids. CDR1 is ENHRY and CDR2 is SYGVKD in the germline V gene. In DNA, the CDR3 is TGTGCCATCAGGGACAGGGACGATTCACCCCTCCACTTT. It translates to CAIRDRDDSPLHF.

This clone was detected only once. The rearrangement uses TRBV4-1 and TRBJ1-4; D possibly corresponds to TRBD1 (5 bases). The CDR3 length is 15 residues. Germline assignment: CDR1 MGHRA and CDR2 YSYEKL. Trimming cost V 4 bases and J 0 bases, with 9 bases left between them. In DNA form, the CDR3 reads TGCGCCAGCAGCCTCCCGGGGGCAACTAATGAAAAACTGTTTTTT. The encoded protein is CASSLPGATNEKLFF.

This clone was observed a few times. This same CDR3 is encoded by further DNA sequences in the sample. The V and J genes are TRBV10-3 and TRBJ2-5; D possibly corresponds to TRBD2 (6 bases). V dropped 8 bases and J dropped 4 bases, with 8 bases sitting between them. Germline V gene data show CDR1 as ENHRY and CDR2 as SYGVKD. The CDR3 has 11 amino acids. The CDR3 loop is CAIRRGETQYF. The DNA of the CDR3 is TGTGCCATCCGGAGGGGAGAGACCCAGTACTTC.

The genes are TRBV14 and TRBJ1-2; 7 positions agree with TRBD1. Germline lookup yields CDR1 SGHDN and CDR2 FVKESK. V shed 2 bases, J shed 9 bases, and the junction held 12 bases outside the gene matches. The CDR3 covers 15 residues. The CDR3 sequence is CASSQPGQSPWSYTF. CDR3 sequence (DNA): TGTGCCAGCAGCCAACCGGGACAGTCCCCTTGGAGCTACACCTTC.

This chain joins TRBV4-2 and TRBJ2-3, with 7 bases that match TRBD2. From germline, CDR1 is LGHNA and CDR2 YNFKEQ. This CDR3 is 15 amino acids long. The V and J ends lost 0 bases and 3 bases, in that order; junction bases with no gene match: 3. DNA of the CDR3: TGTGCCAGCAGCCAAGAACCGGGACTAACAGATACGCAGTATTTT. Translation gives CASSQEPGLTDTQYF.

The rearrangement uses TRBV28 and TRBJ1-4; D is undetermined. Germline V gene sequence: CDR1 MDHEN, CDR2 SYDVKM. The CDR3 length is 13 residues. The germline V and J ends were trimmed by 7 bases and 6 bases, with 12 bases remaining between them. CDR3 sequence (DNA): TGTGCCAGCACACTTGGGAGGGATGAAAAACTGTTTTTT. It is translated as CASTLGRDEKLFF.

The chain couples TRBV19 to TRBJ2-7; D not certain. V lost 5 bases to trimming and J lost 5 bases, with 16 bases between them. The germline V gene has CDR1 LNHDA and CDR2 SQIVND (reference sequence). CDR3 length: 14 amino acids. CDR3 sequence reads: CASSAQTTPDEQYF. DNA for the CDR3: TGTGCCAGTAGTGCCCAGACAACCCCGGACGAGCAGTACTTC.

This CDR3 reads CATSDIPGLAGAHNEQFF. CDR3 DNA sequence: TGTGCCACCAGTGATATACCGGGACTAGCGGGCGCTCACAATGAGCAGTTCTTC. V usage is TRBV24-1 and J usage is TRBJ2-1, with TRBD2 matching over 12 bases. Trimming cost V 3 bases and J 5 bases; bases outside gene matches: 10. Germline V gene sequence: CDR1 KGHDR, CDR2 SFDVKD. The CDR3 extends over 18 amino acids.

This chain connects TRBV30 to TRBJ2-5; 13 bases match TRBD2. The germline V gene encodes CDR1 GTSNPN and CDR2 SVGIG (reference sequence). V lost 5 bases, J lost 1 base, and 4 bases stayed unmatched. The length of the CDR3 is 15 residues. This CDR3 reads CAWDTSGRAQETQYF. The CDR3 nucleotides are TGTGCCTGGGATACTAGCGGGAGGGCCCAAGAGACCCAGTACTTC.

The chain employs TRBV6-5 and TRBJ2-7; the match to TRBD1 covers 8 bases. The CDR3 consists of 16 residues. V lost 0 bases and J lost 4; bases outside the gene matches: 8. Germline CDR1 MNHEY, CDR2 SVGAGI. The CDR3 region has the DNA TGTGCCAGCAGTTACTCCTCGCCAGGGGGCTCTTACGAGCAGTACTTC. This codes for CASSYSSPGGSYEQYF.

The V and J genes are TRBV5-8 and TRBJ1-2; 10 nucleotides line up with TRBD1. J gave up 6 bases and V 4 bases, and 3 bases lay outside the gene matches. The CDR3 spans 13 residues. Looked up from germline, CDR1 is SGHTS and CDR2 is YDEGEE. Here the CDR3 DNA reads TGTGCCAGCAGCACGACAGGGGGCGATGGCTACACCTTC. This translates into CASSTTGGDGYTF.

The V gene is TRBV5-1, the J gene TRBJ2-1; weak D call: TRBD1 (6 bases). The CDR3 consists of 14 residues. Germline lookup yields CDR1 SGHRS and CDR2 YFSETQ. Trimming took off 4 bases at V and 0 bases at J, with 8 bases between the two ends. CDR3 in amino acids: CASSGGTSYNEQFF. In DNA, the CDR3 is TGCGCCAGCAGCGGGGGCACCTCCTACAATGAGCAGTTCTTC. The complete variable domain, with remaining parts taken from reference TRBV5-1 and TRBJ2-1, reads KAGVTQTPRYLIKTRGQQVTLSCSPISGHRSVSWYQQTPGQGLQFLFEYFSETQRNKGNFPGRFSGRQFSNSRSEMNVSTLELGDSALYLCASSGGTSYNEQFFGPGTRLTVL.

The chain combines TRBV7-3 with TRBJ2-1, with 10 bases matching TRBD1. Germline V CDR1 and CDR2: SGHTA, FQGTGA. The CDR3 extends over 15 amino acids. V dropped 5 bases and J dropped 5; count of bases not matched to a gene: 6. This chain's CDR3 is CASSLGTGVDNEQFF. The CDR3 DNA is TGTGCCAGCAGCCTAGGGACAGGGGTCGACAATGAGCAGTTCTTC.

The chain uses TRBV4-1 and TRBJ1-2; D possibly corresponds to TRBD1 (5 bases). The germline CDR1 and CDR2 sequences are MGHRA and YSYEKL. V lost 0 bases to trimming and J lost 14 bases, with 34 bases between them. The CDR3 has 19 residues. The CDR3 DNA sequence: TGCGCCAGCAGCCAAGATTCACTGCAAGATGTCGGCAGGGTAGCCAGTAGGACCTTC. Translation: CASSQDSLQDVGRVASRTF.

In its sample, this clone was seen a few times. This chain links TRBV18 with TRBJ1-1, with a weak D call TRBD1 (6 bases). The CDR3 sequence is 15 residues long. CDR1 is KGHSH, CDR2 LQKENI, per germline. With 4 bases removed from V and 5 bases from J, the gap between germline ends came to 17 bases. The CDR3 protein is CASSQMTGVETEAFF. CDR3 sequence (DNA): TGTGCCAGCTCACAAATGACAGGTGTAGAAACTGAAGCTTTCTTT.

The chain uses TRBV6-5 and TRBJ2-7; 8 bases are shared with TRBD2. The CDR3 sequence is 15 residues long. V was clipped by 3 bases and J by 6 bases; unmatched bases: 10. The germline gives CDR1 MNHEY, CDR2 SVGAGI. CDR3 amino acids: CASSYYGRAGGEQYF. The CDR3, as DNA: TGTGCCAGCAGTTATTACGGGAGGGCCGGGGGCGAGCAGTACTTC.

This rearrangement joins TRBV7-9 to TRBJ2-7; 7 positions match TRBD1. The V and J ends lost 5 bases and 0 bases, in that order; junction bases with no gene match: 4. The CDR3 runs 14 residues. CDR1 is SEHNR, CDR2 FQNEAQ, per germline (reference sequence). CDR3: CASSPRDSSYEQYV. In DNA form, the CDR3 reads TGTGCCAGCAGCCCCCGGGACAGCTCCTACGAGCAGTACGTC.

This clone was picked up a small number of times. The gene calls are TRBV7-2 and TRBJ2-7; 8 bases align to TRBD2. The CDR3 totals 16 residues. From germline, CDR1 is SGHTA and CDR2 FQGNSA. Germline trimming cut 0 bases from V and 6 bases from J; bases unmatched to any gene: 10. This CDR3 is CASSLALGGRSAEQYF. The CDR3 bases are TGTGCCAGCAGCTTAGCGCTTGGCGGGAGGTCCGCCGAGCAGTACTTC.

The chain combines TRBV5-5 with TRBJ1-3; the D is unclear. The V gene's germline CDR1 is SGHKS and CDR2 YYEKEE (reference sequence). The CDR3 spans 16 residues. V was pared by 0 bases and J by 0 bases, with 10 bases between. DNA for the CDR3: TGTGCCAGCAGCTTGGAAATAATCCTCTCTGGAAACACCATATATTTT. It codes for CASSLEIILSGNTIYF.

This chain connects TRBV6-2 or TRBV6-3 to TRBJ2-2, with a tentative D call TRBD1 (6 bases). V lost 5 bases and J 1 base, leaving 14 bases between the germline ends. Germline V CDR1 and CDR2: MNHEY, SVGEGT. The CDR3 consists of 16 residues. The DNA of the CDR3 is TGTGCCAGCAGTCGGATCGGGACACTGAACACCGGGGAGCTGTTTTTT. Protein sequence: CASSRIGTLNTGELFF.

The genes are TRBV7-8 and TRBJ2-2; TRBD2 might be the D (5 bases). This CDR3 has 14 residues. With 2 bases removed from V and 5 bases from J, the gap between germline ends came to 9 bases. Per the germline V gene, CDR1 is SGHVS and CDR2 is FQNEAQ. The CDR3 spells CASSLSGLTGELFF. CDR3 nucleotides: TGTGCCAGCAGCTTATCGGGATTGACCGGGGAGCTGTTTTTT.

The rearrangement links TRBV10-3 to TRBJ2-3; 7 bases agree with TRBD2. J was trimmed by 4 bases and V by 5 bases; bases with no gene match: 3. Germline assignment: CDR1 ENHRY and CDR2 SYGVKD. This CDR3 region has 13 residues. The CDR3 protein is CAISSGESDTQYF. The CDR3 region has the DNA TGTGCCATCAGTAGCGGGGAGTCAGATACGCAGTATTTT.

The chain employs TRBV14 and TRBJ2-2; TRBD2 is a possible D gene (6 bases). The V end was cut by 2 bases, the J end by 5 bases, with 15 bases between. CDR1 and CDR2 (germline): SGHDN, FVKESK. This CDR3 comprises 16 residues. CDR3 nucleotide sequence: TGTGCCAGCAGCCAATTGCAGGGCGCGGGGACCGGGGAGCTGTTTTTT. Translation: CASSQLQGAGTGELFF. Looking up the rest from reference TRBV14 and TRBJ2-2 gives the full variable domain: EAGVTQFPSHSVIEKGQTVTLRCDPISGHDNLYWYRRVMGKEIKFLLHFVKESKQDESGMPNNRFLAERTGGTYSTLKVQPAELEDSGVYFCASSQLQGAGTGELFFGEGSRLTVL.